This T cell receptor beta chain originates from a study of PD-L1 blockade in urothelial cancer. Study details: Starting in the mid-2010s, patients were given atezolizumab (1,200 mg intravenously every 3 weeks).

Spiking of synthetic TCR analog templates was performed in each PCR. Clones were read by immunoSEQ multiplex PCR, and TCRdb kept only the in-frame ones, dropping some. The sample yields more than 75,000 clones, more than 90% seen once. For each patient, 1 to 8 samples were obtained, pretreatment and on-treatment. This clone was seen just once. V was trimmed by 5 bases and J by 8 bases, leaving 18 bases between them. The CDR3 totals 15 residues. Per germline, CDR1 MNHEY and CDR2 SVGAGI. The source of this sequence is a man aged 55 to 70 with urothelial cancer. The genes are TRBV6-5 and TRBJ1-4; D may be TRBD1 (5 bases). The sequenced sample was PBMCs, obtained around atezolizumab (anti-PD-L1) treatment. The CDR3 is CASSRGGGGGEKLFF. CDR3 nucleotide sequence: TGTGCCAGCAGTCGGGGAGGCGGCGGGGGGGAAAAACTGTTTTTT.